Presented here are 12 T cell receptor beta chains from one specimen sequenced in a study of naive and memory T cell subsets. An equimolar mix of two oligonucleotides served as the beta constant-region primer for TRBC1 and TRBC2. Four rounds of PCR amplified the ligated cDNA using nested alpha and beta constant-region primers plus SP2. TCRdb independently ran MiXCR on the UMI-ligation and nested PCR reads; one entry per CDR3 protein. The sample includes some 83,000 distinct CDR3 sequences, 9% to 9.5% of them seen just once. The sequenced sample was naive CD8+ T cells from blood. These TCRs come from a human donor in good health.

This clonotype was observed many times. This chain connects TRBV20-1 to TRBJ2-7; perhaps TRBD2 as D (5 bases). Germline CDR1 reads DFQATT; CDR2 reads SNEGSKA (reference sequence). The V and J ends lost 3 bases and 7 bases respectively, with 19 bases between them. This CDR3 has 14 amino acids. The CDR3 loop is CSASASGDPGEQYF. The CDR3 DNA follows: TGCAGTGCTAGTGCGTCAGGAGACCCGGGAGAGCAGTACTTC.

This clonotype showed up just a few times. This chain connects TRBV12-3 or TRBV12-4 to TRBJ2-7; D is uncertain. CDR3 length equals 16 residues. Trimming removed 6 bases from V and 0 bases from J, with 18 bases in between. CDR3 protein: CASSGSGRRASYEQYF. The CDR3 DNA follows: TGTGCCAGCAGCGGTTCTGGGCGGCGAGCCTCCTACGAGCAGTACTTC.

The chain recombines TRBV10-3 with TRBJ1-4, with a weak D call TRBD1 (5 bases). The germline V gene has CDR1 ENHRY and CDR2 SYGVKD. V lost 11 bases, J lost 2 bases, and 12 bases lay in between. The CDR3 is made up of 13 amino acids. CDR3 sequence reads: CASSRDTNEKLFF. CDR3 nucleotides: TGTGCCTCGTCCCGGGACACTAATGAAAAACTGTTTTTT.

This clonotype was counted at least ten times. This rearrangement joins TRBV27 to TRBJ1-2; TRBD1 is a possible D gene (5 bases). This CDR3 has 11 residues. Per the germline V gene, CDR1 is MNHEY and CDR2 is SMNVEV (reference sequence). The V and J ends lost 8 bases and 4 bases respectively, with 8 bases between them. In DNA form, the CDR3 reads TGTGCCAGCTCAGACAGCTATGGCTACACCTTC. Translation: CASSDSYGYTF.

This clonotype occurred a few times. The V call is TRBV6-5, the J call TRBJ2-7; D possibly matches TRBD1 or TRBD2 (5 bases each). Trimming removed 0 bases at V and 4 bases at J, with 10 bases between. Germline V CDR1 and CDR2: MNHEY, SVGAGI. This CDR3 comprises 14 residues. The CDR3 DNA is TGTGCCAGCAGTTACTCAGGGACGCCATACGAGCAGTACTTC. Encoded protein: CASSYSGTPYEQYF.

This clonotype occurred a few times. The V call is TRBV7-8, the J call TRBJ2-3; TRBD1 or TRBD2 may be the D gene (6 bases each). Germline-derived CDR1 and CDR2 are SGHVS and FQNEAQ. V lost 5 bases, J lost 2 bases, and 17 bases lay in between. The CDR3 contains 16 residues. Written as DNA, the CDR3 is TGTGCCAGCAGCCCGGAGGGGGGAAGCTTCACAGATACGCAGTATTTT. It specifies CASSPEGGSFTDTQYF.

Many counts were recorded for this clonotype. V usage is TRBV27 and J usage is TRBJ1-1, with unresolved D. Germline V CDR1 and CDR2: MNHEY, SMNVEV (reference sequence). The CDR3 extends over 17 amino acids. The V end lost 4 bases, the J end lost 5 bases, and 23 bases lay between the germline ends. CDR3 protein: CASSSIGLTLPWTEAFF. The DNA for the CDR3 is TGTGCCAGCAGTTCGATTGGGTTGACCCTCCCGTGGACTGAAGCTTTCTTT.

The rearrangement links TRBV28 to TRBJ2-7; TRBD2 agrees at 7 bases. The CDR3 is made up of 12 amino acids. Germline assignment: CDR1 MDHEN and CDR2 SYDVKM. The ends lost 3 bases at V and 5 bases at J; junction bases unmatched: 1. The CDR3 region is CASSFRGDEQYF. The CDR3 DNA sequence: TGTGCCAGCAGTTTTCGGGGGGACGAGCAGTACTTC. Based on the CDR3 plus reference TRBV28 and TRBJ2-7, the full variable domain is DVKVTQSSRYLVKRTGEKVFLECVQDMDHENMFWYRQDPGLGLRLIYFSYDVKMKEKGDIPEGYSVSREKKERFSLILESASTNQTSMYLCASSFRGDEQYFGPGTRLTVT.

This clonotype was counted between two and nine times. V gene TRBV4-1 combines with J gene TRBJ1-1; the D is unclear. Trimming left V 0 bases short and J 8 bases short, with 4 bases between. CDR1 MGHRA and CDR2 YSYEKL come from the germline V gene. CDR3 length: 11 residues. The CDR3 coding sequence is TGCGCCAGCAGCCAAGAAATGGAAGCTTTCTTT. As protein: CASSQEMEAFF.

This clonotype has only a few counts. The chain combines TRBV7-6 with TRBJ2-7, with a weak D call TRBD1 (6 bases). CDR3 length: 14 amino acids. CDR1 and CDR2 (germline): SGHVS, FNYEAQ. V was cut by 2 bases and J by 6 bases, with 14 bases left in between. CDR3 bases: TGTGCCAGCAGCTTAAGACAGGCCGCGGGCGAGCAGTACTTC. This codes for CASSLRQAAGEQYF.

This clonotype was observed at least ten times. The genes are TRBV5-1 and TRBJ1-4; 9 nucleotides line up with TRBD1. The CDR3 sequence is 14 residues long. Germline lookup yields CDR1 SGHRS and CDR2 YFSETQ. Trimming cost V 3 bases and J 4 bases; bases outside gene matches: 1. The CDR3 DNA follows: TGCGCCAGCAGCTCGGACAGGGGTAATGAAAAACTGTTTTTT. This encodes CASSSDRGNEKLFF.

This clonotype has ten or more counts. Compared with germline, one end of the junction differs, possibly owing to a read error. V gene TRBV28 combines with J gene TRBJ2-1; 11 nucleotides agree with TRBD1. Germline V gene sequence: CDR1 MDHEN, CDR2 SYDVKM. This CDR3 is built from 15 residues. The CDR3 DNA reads TGCGCCAGCAGCTTAGGGGACAGGGGGTACAATGAGCAGTTCTTC. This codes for CASSLGDRGYNEQFF.